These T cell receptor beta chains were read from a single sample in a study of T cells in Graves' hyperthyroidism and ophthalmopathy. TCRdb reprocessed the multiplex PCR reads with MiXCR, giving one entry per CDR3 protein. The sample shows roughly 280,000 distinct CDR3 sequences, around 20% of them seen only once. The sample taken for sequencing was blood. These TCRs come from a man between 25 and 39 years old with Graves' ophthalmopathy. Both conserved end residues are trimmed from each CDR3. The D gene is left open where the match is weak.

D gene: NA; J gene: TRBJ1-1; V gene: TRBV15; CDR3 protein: ATSRDSGETEAF
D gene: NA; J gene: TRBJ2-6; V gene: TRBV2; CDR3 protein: ASRPASAGSGANVLT
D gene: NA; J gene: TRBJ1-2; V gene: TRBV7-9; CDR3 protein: ASILATGNLVAGCT
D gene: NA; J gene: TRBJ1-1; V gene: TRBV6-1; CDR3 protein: ASSDSQGVYTEAF
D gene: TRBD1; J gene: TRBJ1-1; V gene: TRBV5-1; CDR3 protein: ASSSNTGGTEAF
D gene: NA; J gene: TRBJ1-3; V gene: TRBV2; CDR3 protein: ASRRDSTSSGNTIY
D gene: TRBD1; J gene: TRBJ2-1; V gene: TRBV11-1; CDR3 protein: ASSYRGASYNEQF
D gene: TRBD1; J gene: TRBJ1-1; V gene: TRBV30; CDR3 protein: AWRGQPLRTEAF
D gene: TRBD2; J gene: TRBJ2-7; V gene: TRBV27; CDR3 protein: ASSLSSGRVYEQY
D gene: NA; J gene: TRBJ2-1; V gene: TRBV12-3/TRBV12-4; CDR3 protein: ASSVRPAGEQF
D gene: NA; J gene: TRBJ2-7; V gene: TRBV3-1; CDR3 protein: ASSQWREYEQY
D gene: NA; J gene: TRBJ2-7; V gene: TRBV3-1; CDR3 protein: ASSQIGTGQREQY
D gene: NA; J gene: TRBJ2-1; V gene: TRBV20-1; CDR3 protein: SAAPRGGIDNEQF
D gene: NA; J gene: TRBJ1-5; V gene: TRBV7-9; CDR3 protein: ASSSQNSNQPQH
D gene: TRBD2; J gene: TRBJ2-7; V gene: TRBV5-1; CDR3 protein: ASSLGRLAGSNEQY
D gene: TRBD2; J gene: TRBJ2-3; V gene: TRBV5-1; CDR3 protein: ASSYVSGNSDTQY
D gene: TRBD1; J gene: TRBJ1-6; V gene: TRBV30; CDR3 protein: AWSASRYRGSPLH
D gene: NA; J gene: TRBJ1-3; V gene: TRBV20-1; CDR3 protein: SARDGSSGNTIY
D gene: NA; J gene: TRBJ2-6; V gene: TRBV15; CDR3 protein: ATSRGPGSGANVLT
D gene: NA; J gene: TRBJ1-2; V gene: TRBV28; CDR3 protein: ASSLTNYGYT
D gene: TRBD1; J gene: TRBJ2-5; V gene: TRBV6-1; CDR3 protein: ASSDISRDRHQETQY
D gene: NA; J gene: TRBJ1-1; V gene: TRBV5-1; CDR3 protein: ASSPGDIHTEAF
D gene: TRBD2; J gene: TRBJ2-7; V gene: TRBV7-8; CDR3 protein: ASSFGLAGFYEQY
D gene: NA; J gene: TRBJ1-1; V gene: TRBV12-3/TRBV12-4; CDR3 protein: ASSPLGRLNTEAF
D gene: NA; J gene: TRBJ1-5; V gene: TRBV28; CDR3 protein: ASNGRRESNQPQH